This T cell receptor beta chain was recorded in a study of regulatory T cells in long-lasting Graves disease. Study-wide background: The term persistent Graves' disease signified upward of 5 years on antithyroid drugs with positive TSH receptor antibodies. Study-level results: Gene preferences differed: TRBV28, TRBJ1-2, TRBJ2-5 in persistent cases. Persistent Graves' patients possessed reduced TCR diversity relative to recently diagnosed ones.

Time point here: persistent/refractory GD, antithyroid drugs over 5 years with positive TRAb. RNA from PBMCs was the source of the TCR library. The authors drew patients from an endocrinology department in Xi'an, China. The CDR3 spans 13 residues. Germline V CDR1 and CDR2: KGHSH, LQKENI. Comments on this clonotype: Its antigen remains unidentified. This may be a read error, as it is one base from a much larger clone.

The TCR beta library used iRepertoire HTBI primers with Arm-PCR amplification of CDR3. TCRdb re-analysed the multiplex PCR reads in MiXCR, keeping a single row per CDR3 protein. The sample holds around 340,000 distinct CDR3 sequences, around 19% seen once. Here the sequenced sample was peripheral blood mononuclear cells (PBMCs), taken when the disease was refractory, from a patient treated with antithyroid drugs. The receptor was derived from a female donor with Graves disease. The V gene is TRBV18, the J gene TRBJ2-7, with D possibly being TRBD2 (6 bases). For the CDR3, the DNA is TGTGCCAACTCAACGACTAGTGCCTACGAGCAGTACTTC. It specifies CANSTTSAYEQYF. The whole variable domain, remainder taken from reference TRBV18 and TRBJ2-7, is NAGVMQNPRHLVRRRGQEARLRCSPMKGHSHVYWYRQLPEEGLKFMVYLQKENIIDESGMPKERFSAEFPKEGPSILRIQQVVRGDSAAYFCANSTTSAYEQYFGPGTRLTVT.